This note documents a single TCR beta chain sequence. The CDR3 length is 16 residues. V shed 3 bases, J shed 3 bases, and the junction held 8 bases outside the gene matches. Germline values: CDR1 SGHVT, CDR2 SQSDAQ. Some clones are missing from TCRdb's copy, which holds only in-frame ones; the method was immunoSEQ multiplex PCR. The data show approximately 150,000 clones, less than 95% seen once. The record originates from a study of control samples from healthy donors and cancer patients. The clonotype comes from a man in his 60s with colorectal cancer. Sequences were obtained from PBMCs. The chain carries TRBV7-4 and TRBJ2-5, with TRBD1 matching over 9 bases. CDR3 nucleotides: TGTGCCAGCAGCTTTACGTTTGGGACAGGGAAAGAGACCCAGTACTTC. Translation: CASSFTFGTGKETQYF.